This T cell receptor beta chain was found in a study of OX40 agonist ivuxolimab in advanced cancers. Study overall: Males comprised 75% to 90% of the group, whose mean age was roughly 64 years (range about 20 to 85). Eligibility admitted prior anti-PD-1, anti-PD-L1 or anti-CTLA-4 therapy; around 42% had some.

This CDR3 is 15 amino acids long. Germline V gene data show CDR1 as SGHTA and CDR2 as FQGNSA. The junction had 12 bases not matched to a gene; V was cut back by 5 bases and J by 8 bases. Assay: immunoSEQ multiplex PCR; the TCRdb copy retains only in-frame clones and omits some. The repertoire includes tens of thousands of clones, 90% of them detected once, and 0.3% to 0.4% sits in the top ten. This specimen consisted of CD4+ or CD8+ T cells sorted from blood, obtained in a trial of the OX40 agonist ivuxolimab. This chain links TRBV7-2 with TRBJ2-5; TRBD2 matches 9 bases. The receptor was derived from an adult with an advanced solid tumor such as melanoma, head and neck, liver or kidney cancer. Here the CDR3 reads CASSTDSGGLITQYF. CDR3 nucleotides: TGTGCCAGCAGCACCGACAGCGGGGGGCTTATCACCCAGTACTTC.